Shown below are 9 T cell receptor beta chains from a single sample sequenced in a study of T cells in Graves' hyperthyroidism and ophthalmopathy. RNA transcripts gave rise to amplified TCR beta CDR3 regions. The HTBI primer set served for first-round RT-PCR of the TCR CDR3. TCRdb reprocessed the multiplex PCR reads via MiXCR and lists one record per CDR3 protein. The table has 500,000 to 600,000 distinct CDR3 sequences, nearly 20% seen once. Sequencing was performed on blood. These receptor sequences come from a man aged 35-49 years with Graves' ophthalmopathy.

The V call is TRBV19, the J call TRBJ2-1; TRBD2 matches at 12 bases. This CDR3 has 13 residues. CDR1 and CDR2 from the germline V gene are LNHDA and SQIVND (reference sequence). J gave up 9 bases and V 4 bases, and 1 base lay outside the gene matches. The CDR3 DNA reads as TGTGCCAGTAGTAAACTAGCGGGAGGTGAGCAGTTCTTC. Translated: CASSKLAGGEQFF.

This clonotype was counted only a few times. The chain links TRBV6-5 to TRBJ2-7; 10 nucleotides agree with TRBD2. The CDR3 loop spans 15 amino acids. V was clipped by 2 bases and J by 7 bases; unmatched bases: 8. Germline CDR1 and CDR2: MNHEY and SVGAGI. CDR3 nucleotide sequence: TGTGCCAGCAGTTACGGGGGGCTAGCGGGGGTAGAGCAGTACTTC. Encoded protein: CASSYGGLAGVEQYF.

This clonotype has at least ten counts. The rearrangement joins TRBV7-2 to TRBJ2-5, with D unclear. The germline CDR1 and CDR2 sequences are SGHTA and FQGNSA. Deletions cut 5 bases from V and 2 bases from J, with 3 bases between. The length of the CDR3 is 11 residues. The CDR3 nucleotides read TGTGCCAGCAGCGAACAAGAGACCCAGTACTTC. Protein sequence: CASSEQETQYF. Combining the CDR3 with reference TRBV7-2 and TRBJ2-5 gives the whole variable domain GAGVSQSPSNKVTEKGKDVELRCDPISGHTALYWYRQSLGQGLEFLIYFQGNSAPDKSGLPSDRFSAERTGGSVSTLTIQRTQQEDSAVYLCASSEQETQYFGPGTRLLVL.

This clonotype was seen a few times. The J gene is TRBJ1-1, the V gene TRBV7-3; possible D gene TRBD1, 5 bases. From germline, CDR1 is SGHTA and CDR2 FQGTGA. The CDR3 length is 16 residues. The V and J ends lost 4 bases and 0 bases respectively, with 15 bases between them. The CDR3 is CASSSPRGSMNTEAFF. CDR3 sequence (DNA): TGTGCCAGCAGCTCTCCGAGGGGATCCATGAACACTGAAGCTTTCTTT.

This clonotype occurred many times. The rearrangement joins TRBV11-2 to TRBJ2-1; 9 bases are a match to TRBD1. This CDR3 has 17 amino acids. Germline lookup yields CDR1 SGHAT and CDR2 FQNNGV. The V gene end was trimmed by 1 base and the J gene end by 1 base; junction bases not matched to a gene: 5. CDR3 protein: CASSLAVGTGSYNEQFF. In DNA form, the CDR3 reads TGTGCCAGCAGCTTAGCTGTCGGGACAGGGTCCTACAATGAGCAGTTCTTC.

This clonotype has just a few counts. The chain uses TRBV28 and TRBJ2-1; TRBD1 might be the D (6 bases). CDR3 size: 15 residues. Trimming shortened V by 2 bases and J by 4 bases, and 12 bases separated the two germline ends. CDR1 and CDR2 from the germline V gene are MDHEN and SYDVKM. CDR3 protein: CASSLPGTPYNEQFF. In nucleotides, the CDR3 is TGTGCCAGCAGTTTACCCGGGACACCGTACAATGAGCAGTTCTTC.

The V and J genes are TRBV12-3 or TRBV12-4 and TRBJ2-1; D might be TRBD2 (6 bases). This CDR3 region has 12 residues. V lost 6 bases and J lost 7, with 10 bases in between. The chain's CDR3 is CASRTRENEQFF. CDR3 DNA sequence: TGTGCCAGCAGGACTAGGGAGAATGAGCAGTTCTTC.

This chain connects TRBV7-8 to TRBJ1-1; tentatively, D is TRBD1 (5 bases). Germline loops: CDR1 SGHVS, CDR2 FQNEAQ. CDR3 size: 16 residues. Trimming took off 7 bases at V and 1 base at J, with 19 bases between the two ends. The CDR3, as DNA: TGTGCCAGCACTAACTACGGGGGGGTTACGAACACTGAAGCTTTCTTT. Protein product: CASTNYGGVTNTEAFF.

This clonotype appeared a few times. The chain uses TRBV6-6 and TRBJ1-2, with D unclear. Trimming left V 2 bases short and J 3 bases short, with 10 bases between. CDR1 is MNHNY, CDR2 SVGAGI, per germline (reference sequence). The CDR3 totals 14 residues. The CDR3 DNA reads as TGTGCCAGCAGTTACGTCTCAGTTGACTATGGCTACACCTTC. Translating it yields CASSYVSVDYGYTF.